The rows below give T cell receptor beta chains drawn from one sample of a study of shared T cell receptors in the human thymus. Data came from immunoSEQ multiplex PCR; TCRdb stores just in-frame clones and leaves some out. The sample shows around 340,000 clones, 95% of them seen only once. Material for sequencing was thymocytes. These receptors were obtained from a human donor. CDR3s include the opening cysteine and the closing phenylalanine or tryptophan. The D gene is left open where the match is weak. Expanded clones get a size class; other rows say once, few or many, or leave the size out.

>NA|NA|TRBJ2-5|TRBV18
TGTGCCAGCTCACCTGGGCTAGCAGAGACCCAGTACTTC
CASSPGLAETQYF
>once|NA|TRBJ2-7|TRBV27
TGTGCCAGCAGGCCCGGACCTAATAGGGGGCAGTACTTC
CASRPGPNRGQYF
>NA|NA|TRBJ1-3|TRBV2
TGTGCCAGCAGTCGGGGGCCCGGAAACACCATATATTTT
CASSRGPGNTIYF
>NA|TRBD1|TRBJ2-3|TRBV5-4
TGTGCCAGCAGCTCGGACAGGCGTGCAGATACGCAGTATTTT
CASSSDRRADTQYF
>NA|NA|TRBJ2-7|TRBV11-3
TGTGCCAGCAGCTTAGTTTGGGGAGACGAGCAGTACTTC
CASSLVWGDEQYF
>NA|TRBD2|TRBJ2-7|TRBV19
TGTGCCAGTCGAACAAATAGCGGGAGTCCCTACGAGCAGTACTTC
CASRTNSGSPYEQYF
>NA|TRBD1|TRBJ2-2|TRBV14
TGTGCCAGCAGCCAATACAGGGGGCGGACCGGGGAGCTGTTTTTT
CASSQYRGRTGELFF
>NA|NA|TRBJ2-1|TRBV11-2
TGTGCCAGCAGCTTAGATATCCGGGGAGAGCAGTTCTTC
CASSLDIRGEQFF
>NA|TRBD2|TRBJ2-1|TRBV19
TGTGCCAGTAGTATTTGGCGGCGGGAGGGGTCCTACAATGAGCAGTTCTTC
CASSIWRREGSYNEQFF
>once|TRBD1|TRBJ1-2|TRBV4-3
TGCGCCAGCAGCCACAGACAGGGCGACTATGGCTACACCTTC
CASSHRQGDYGYTF
>once|NA|TRBJ2-7|TRBV6-5
TGTGCCAGCAGTACCCCAAGACAGGCGGCGCACGAGCAGTACTTC
CASSTPRQAAHEQYF
>NA|NA|TRBJ1-4|TRBV5-6
TGTGCCAGCAGCTCGGATGCAGGGGCGAAGAAACTGTTTTTT
CASSSDAGAKKLFF
>NA|NA|TRBJ2-1|TRBV27
TGTGCCAGCAGACCTTTAGCGGTTAGCTCCTACAATGAGCAGTTCTTC
CASRPLAVSSYNEQFF
>NA|NA|TRBJ2-7|TRBV20-1
TGCAGTGCCCACTACGAGCAGTACTTC
CSAHYEQYF
>NA|NA|TRBJ1-4|TRBV5-4
TGTGCCAGCAGCTTGTGCACGGGGGGATATTTGAAGGAAAAACTGTTTTTT
CASSLCTGGYLKEKLFF
>NA|TRBD2|TRBJ2-3|TRBV27
TGTGCCAGCAGTTTTGGGGAGGGCCGGAAAGATACGCAGTATTTT
CASSFGEGRKDTQYF
>NA|NA|TRBJ1-4|TRBV19
TGTGCCAGTGAGCCCCAGCCGGGGTCAAGTAATGAAAAACTGTTTTTT
CASEPQPGSSNEKLFF
>NA|NA|TRBJ1-1|TRBV7-2
TGTGCCAGCAGCCCCGGAAGGGGCGGCAGTCCGAACACTGAAGCTTTCTTT
CASSPGRGGSPNTEAFF
>NA|NA|TRBJ1-1|TRBV27
TGTGCCAGCAGCCCATTCCTACTCGGGGGCACTGAAGCTTTCTTT
CASSPFLLGGTEAFF
>NA|TRBD1|TRBJ2-1|TRBV28
TGTGCCAGCACTTTGGATTCCGGGACAGGGGTATACAATGAGCAGTTCTTC
CASTLDSGTGVYNEQFF
>NA|NA|TRBJ1-2|TRBV27
TGTGCCAGCAGTTTTCACCCCTTAGCTAACTATGGCTACACCTTC
CASSFHPLANYGYTF
>few|NA|TRBJ2-4|TRBV7-2
TGTGCCAGCAACAACAAAAACATTCAGTACTTC
CASNNKNIQYF
>NA|TRBD1|TRBJ2-5|TRBV28
TGTGCCAGCAGTTCGCCGACCCCAGGGGGAGAGACCCAGTACTTC
CASSSPTPGGETQYF
>NA|NA|TRBJ1-4|TRBV5-4
TGTGCCACTAAAAAAGGGGGAAGGGGAGAAAAACTGTTTTTT
CATKKGGRGEKLFF
>NA|TRBD2|TRBJ2-3|TRBV29-1
TGCAGCGTTCCCATCAGCGGGAGTAGAGGAGATACGCAGTATTTT
CSVPISGSRGDTQYF
>NA|NA|TRBJ2-5|TRBV19
TGTGCCAGTAGTATGGTTAGCCAGGAGACCCAGTACTTC
CASSMVSQETQYF
>NA|NA|TRBJ2-3|TRBV28
TGTGCCAGCCCCCCGACCGAGGACCGGGGGACAGATACGCAGTATTTT
CASPPTEDRGTDTQYF
>NA|TRBD2|TRBJ2-1|TRBV29-1
TGCAGCGTTGATAGTAAAGGGCGGGAGTGGAGGAATGAGCAGTTCTTC
CSVDSKGREWRNEQFF